This note documents a single T cell receptor (beta chain) sequence. What this receptor recognizes is not known. No per-base quality is available; no much larger clone lies one base away. The CDR3 measures 15 amino acids from cysteine to phenylalanine. The read is trimmed to its CDR3 DNA, 45 bases read in frame from base 1. V is shortened by 7 bases, J by 5 bases, and the region joining them spans 18 bases. The germline V gene yields MDHEN for CDR1 and SYDVKM for CDR2. This specimen's time point label, interpreted: progressive disease on ibrutinib. For TCR beta library preparation, approximately 1.8 micrograms of genomic DNA was extracted from cryopreserved PBMCs. Longitudinal blood samples from CLL patients receiving ibrutinib monotherapy were subjected to high-throughput TCR beta sequencing. Patients were enrolled in a phase 2 open-label single-center ibrutinib monotherapy trial. This record comes from a study of cytotoxic CD8 clonotypes in ibrutinib-treated CLL (dated by TCRdb to 2020 to 2022). About the full investigation: In this cohort, some 14 patients were treatment-naive and roughly 10 were relapsed/refractory, while 17 to 18 had unmutated IGHV. Partial responses were observed in 24 patients and complete responses in 2; after a median follow-up of 68 months, remission was maintained in some 14 patients and progression was observed in approximately twelve. Response samples were taken after a median of about a year on treatment, ranging from about 6 to 36 months. On average, each sample had approximately 260,000 productive templates and almost 95,000 productive rearrangements. Longitudinal samples were obtainable from about 30% of the roughly 90 participants in the trial. Cryopreserved peripheral blood mononuclear cells were obtained prior to treatment, at the time of response, and at either disease progression or sustained remission. Every sample from remission and from progressive disease was obtained while the patients were still on ibrutinib.

The goal of deep resolution MiSeq sequencing was a depth between 1 in 1 million and 1 in 200,000 T cells, and coverage averaged 10x per clonotype. The immunoSEQ hsTCRB Kit was used to generate the TCR beta libraries. As for the original processing: Data were analyzed with ImmunoSEQ Data Assistant and ImmunoSEQ Analyzer, with V, D and J genes assigned per IMGT definitions. Clonality was computed as one minus normalized Shannon entropy of productive rearrangement frequencies, ranging from 0 to 1. Only overrepresented clonotypes making up at least 0.05% of each patient's repertoire were included in the public clonotype analysis. Repertoires from about a dozen age-matched healthy donors in immuneACCESS were used as clonality controls. In TCRdb, the immuneACCESS table is reduced to in-frame sequences with V and J assigned. These tables do not hold every clone; where another copy was compared, an unresolved V gene accounts for under half, and the others remain unexplained. That table supplies the V and J calls and clone size; D and trimming were determined from the DNA. Counted in this sample were nearly 300,000 clones; around 76% of them appeared once. The ten largest clonotypes hold about 5.8% of the sample.

General conclusions and limits of the study: An increase in clonality was observed at ibrutinib response, with clonality remaining stable during sustained remission and falling back toward baseline at progression. Public clonotypes were rare and either contracted or stayed stable during treatment, and the rise in clonality at ibrutinib response reflected the expansion of private clonotypes. Lymph node repertoires were not examined, and the timing of sampling was not matched between patients in sustained remission and those whose disease progressed. Baseline clonality exceeded that of age-matched healthy donors and correlated strongly with circulating CD8+ T-cell counts.

This receptor was identified in a human donor with chronic lymphocytic leukemia. Sequenced material: PBMCs, taken at disease progression, from a patient treated with ibrutinib. The chain joins TRBV28 to TRBJ1-5; the D segment cannot be called with confidence. CDR3 loop: CASNVRTSRDQPQHF. The nucleotide sequence reads TGTGCCAGCAACGTCCGGACCTCCCGGGATCAGCCCCAGCATTTT.